The 29 T cell receptor beta chains below all came from one sample that was sequenced in a study of T cells after somatic rescue of genetic block (dated by TCRdb to about 2020). Library preparation employed the immunoSEQ multiplex PCR assay. This is the immuneACCESS table as TCRdb keeps it, with only in-frame sequences that have V and J called. A part of the clones is gone; compared with another copy, unresolved V genes explain less than half, and the rest is unexplained. The sample data list roughly 8,000 clones, and 80% to 85% of these were observed just once. About 25% of the sample is held by the ten biggest clonotypes. The specimen was peripheral blood mononuclear cells (PBMCs). These TCRs come from a boy between 10 and 17 years old.

This chain joins TRBV5-1 and TRBJ2-2, with a possible D match to TRBD2 (6 bases). This CDR3 has 16 residues. The germline V gene encodes CDR1 SGHRS and CDR2 YFSETQ. Trimming took 0 bases from V and 4 from J, leaving 13 bases between them. The CDR3 here is CASSLDAGLVTGELFF. Here the CDR3 DNA reads TGCGCCAGCAGCTTGGATGCGGGGCTGGTCACCGGGGAGCTGTTTTTT.

Comments on this clone: No DNA is shown, since the ends of the CDR3 on it are uncertain; the CDR3 is the one TCRdb lists. This sequence joins TRBV10-1 and TRBJ1-4; the D call TRBD1 from the table was never checked on the DNA. The CDR3 region is 12 residues in length, termini included. CDR1 is WNHNN and CDR2 is SYGVQD in the germline V gene (reference sequence). CDR3 residues: CASNRGRKNCFF.

V usage is TRBV11-2 and J usage is TRBJ2-3; TRBD1 aligns across 9 bases. Germline-derived CDR1 and CDR2 are SGHAT and FQNNGV. The CDR3 is made up of 15 amino acids. V lost 5 bases and J lost 5; bases outside the gene matches: 8. CDR3 in amino acids: CASSQGQGLVDTQYF. DNA for the CDR3: TGTGCCAGCAGCCAGGGACAGGGACTGGTAGATACGCAGTATTTT.

The chain combines TRBV18 with TRBJ1-5; D unclear. Germline CDR1 reads KGHSH; CDR2 reads LQKENI. Between the trimmed V and J ends, which lost 2 bases and 3 bases, there was a span of 8 bases. The CDR3 is 14 residues long. This CDR3 is CASSPGRNNQPQHF. For the CDR3, the DNA is TGTGCCAGCTCACCAGGGCGGAACAATCAGCCCCAGCATTTT.

The table lists this clone with a few counts. This chain links TRBV29-1 with TRBJ2-5; the D gene could be TRBD1 or TRBD2 (6 bases each). The V gene lost 6 bases and the J gene lost 5 bases, with 22 bases spanning the gap. CDR1 and CDR2 (germline): SQVTM, ANQGSEA. The CDR3 is made up of 15 amino acids. This chain's CDR3 is CSVDWTDRGLETQYF. The CDR3 nucleotides are TGCAGCGTCGACTGGACAGATAGGGGACTGGAGACCCAGTACTTC.

The chain links TRBV7-9 to TRBJ2-7; D may match TRBD1 or TRBD2 (5 bases each). V dropped 0 bases and J dropped 2 bases, with 8 bases sitting between them. This CDR3 comprises 14 residues. Germline loops: CDR1 SEHNR, CDR2 FQNEAQ (reference sequence). CDR3 sequence: CASSLALGAYEQYF. In nucleotides, the CDR3 is TGTGCCAGCAGCTTAGCCCTGGGGGCCTACGAGCAGTACTTC.

The chain uses TRBV5-6 and TRBJ2-7, with D hard to call. This CDR3 has 13 amino acids. Per the germline V gene, CDR1 is SGHDT and CDR2 is YYEEEE. V lost 2 bases to trimming and J lost 3 bases, with 9 bases between them. In DNA, the CDR3 is TGTGCCAGCAGCTTTTGGACCCACTACGAGCAGTACTTC. It codes for CASSFWTHYEQYF.

In regard to this clone: Its ends do not fully match the called genes, so a read error is possible. The chain joins TRBV6-1 to TRBJ1-3; no clear D gene. The CDR3 has 17 residues. CDR1 is MNHNS and CDR2 is SASEGT in the germline V gene. The CDR3 is CASSEDPGRGVWNTIYF. For the CDR3, the DNA is TGTGCCAGCAGCGAAGACCCGGGTCGTGGCGTCTGGAACACCATATATTTT.

The V call is TRBV5-6, the J call TRBJ2-3; 11 bases line up with TRBD2. The CDR3 extends over 18 amino acids. The germline V gene has CDR1 SGHDT and CDR2 YYEEEE. Trimming at V came to 5 bases and at J to 1 base, leaving 12 bases not matched to a gene. DNA for the CDR3: TGTGCCAGCAGTACTTTTATAGCGGGAGGGAGGGGCACAGATACGCAGTATTTT. It specifies CASSTFIAGGRGTDTQYF.

V gene TRBV15 combines with J gene TRBJ1-1; tentatively, D is TRBD1 (6 bases). The germline CDR1 and CDR2 sequences are LNHNV and YYDKDF (reference sequence). This CDR3 has 14 residues. V was pared by 4 bases and J by 6 bases, with 15 bases between. CDR3 sequence: CATSTAPGAPEAFF. CDR3 DNA sequence: TGTGCCACCAGCACCGCGCCGGGGGCCCCTGAAGCTTTCTTT.

This clone was detected once. The V and J genes are TRBV10-3 and TRBJ2-1; tentatively, D is TRBD1 or TRBD2 (6 bases each). Trimming removed 0 bases from V and 12 bases from J, with 12 bases in between. This CDR3 comprises 13 residues. Looked up from germline, CDR1 is ENHRY and CDR2 is SYGVKD. CDR3 bases: TGTGCCATCAGTGAGTCAGGGGGGACACCGCAGTTCTTC. Translated: CAISESGGTPQFF.

This chain joins TRBV7-9 and TRBJ2-7; D is ambiguous. CDR3 size: 15 residues. Trimming pared 3 bases from V and 5 bases from J, leaving 17 bases between. Germline V lookup: CDR1 SEHNR, CDR2 FQNEAQ (reference sequence). CDR3 sequence reads: CASSFPASLGNEQYF. Written as DNA, the CDR3 is TGTGCCAGCAGCTTTCCGGCCTCTCTTGGGAACGAGCAGTACTTC.

The sample holds a few counts of this clone. The chain employs TRBV12-5 and TRBJ1-5, with D possibly being TRBD1 (6 bases). Trimming took off 1 base at V and 6 bases at J, with 19 bases between the two ends. The CDR3 contains 17 residues. The germline gives CDR1 LGHNT, CDR2 FRNRAP. The chain's CDR3 is CASGLDVTGYLSQPQHF. The CDR3 DNA follows: TGTGCTAGTGGTTTGGACGTCACAGGGTACCTCTCTCAGCCCCAGCATTTT.

CDR3 DNA sequence: TGTGCCAGCAGCGCTAACAGTTTTTGGGAGAACACTGAAGCTTTCTTT. This gives the protein CASSANSFWENTEAFF. J is TRBJ1-1 and V is TRBV11-3; the D is unclear. Per germline, CDR1 SGHNT and CDR2 YENEEA. This CDR3 is built from 16 residues. V lost 5 bases and J lost 1, with 17 bases in between.

The chain links TRBV5-1 to TRBJ2-7; D ambiguous. CDR3 size: 12 residues. V lost 1 base, J lost 0 bases, and 2 bases lay in between. Germline V gene sequence: CDR1 SGHRS, CDR2 YFSETQ. CDR3 in amino acids: CASSLTSYEQYF. Written as DNA, the CDR3 is TGCGCCAGCAGCTTGACCTCCTACGAGCAGTACTTC.

This chain connects TRBV5-6 to TRBJ1-2; 8 positions agree with TRBD1. Germline CDR1 is SGHDT and CDR2 is YYEEEE. CDR3 length: 15 amino acids. V was clipped by 4 bases and J by 10 bases; unmatched bases: 15. The CDR3 DNA is TGTGCCAGCAGCCCATCCTCCCGGGACAGGAACTTCTACACCTTC. Translation gives CASSPSSRDRNFYTF.

This clone was recorded only once. The gene calls are TRBV7-2 and TRBJ1-1; the D gene is possibly TRBD1 (5 bases). Germline V gene sequence: CDR1 SGHTA, CDR2 FQGNSA. Trimming took 5 bases from V and 8 from J, leaving 15 bases between them. CDR3 length: 13 residues. The CDR3 here is CASSARTGTEAFF. The CDR3 DNA sequence: TGTGCCAGCAGCGCGCGGACGGGGACCGAAGCTTTCTTT.

The chain joins TRBV7-9 to TRBJ1-1; tentatively, D is TRBD1 (5 bases). Germline V gene lookup returns CDR1 SEHNR and CDR2 FQNEAQ (reference sequence). The CDR3 contains 13 residues. The CDR3, as DNA: TGTCAGTCCGCGAAGGGTGGGGGGACTGAAGCTTTCTTT. It yields the protein CQSAKGGGTEAFF. The full variable domain, completed using reference TRBV7-9 and TRBJ1-1, is DTGVSQNPRHKITKRGQNVTFRCDPISEHNRLYWYRQTLGQGPEFLTYFQNEAQLEKSRLLSDRFSAERPKGSFSTLEIQRTEQGDSAMYLCQSAKGGGTEAFFGQGTRLTVV.

V is TRBV4-1 and J is TRBJ2-5; D possibly corresponds to TRBD2 (6 bases). Trimming took off 1 base at V and 4 bases at J, with 10 bases between the two ends. This CDR3 has 14 amino acids. The germline CDR1 and CDR2 sequences are MGHRA and YSYEKL. As DNA, the CDR3 is TGCGCCAGCAGCCAAGGGGACTTGACAGAGACCCAGTACTTC. Protein: CASSQGDLTETQYF.

This rearrangement joins TRBV25-1 to TRBJ2-3; tentatively, D is TRBD2 (6 bases). The CDR3 runs 15 residues. Germline V gene data show CDR1 as MGHDK and CDR2 as SYGVNS. V lost 3 bases, J lost 2 bases, and 12 bases lay in between. The CDR3 bases are TGTGCCAGCAGTGATCGGAGGGACCCCACAGATACGCAGTATTTT. Protein product: CASSDRRDPTDTQYF.

J is TRBJ2-7 and V is TRBV5-1, with D perhaps matching TRBD1 (6 bases). The germline V gene encodes CDR1 SGHRS and CDR2 YFSETQ. This CDR3 contains 13 residues. V lost 4 bases and J lost 1, with 9 bases in between. CDR3: CASSRTVSYEQYF. The CDR3, as DNA: TGCGCCAGCAGCAGGACAGTTTCCTACGAGCAGTACTTC. The complete variable domain, with remaining parts taken from reference TRBV5-1 and TRBJ2-7, reads KAGVTQTPRYLIKTRGQQVTLSCSPISGHRSVSWYQQTPGQGLQFLFEYFSETQRNKGNFPGRFSGRQFSNSRSEMNVSTLELGDSALYLCASSRTVSYEQYFGPGTRLTVT.

The chain employs TRBV7-9 and TRBJ2-3, with 10 bases identical to TRBD1. Per germline, CDR1 SEHNR and CDR2 FQNEAQ (reference sequence). Losses at the gene ends were 3 bases for V and 6 bases for J; bases not matched to a gene: 3. The CDR3 is 14 amino acids. The CDR3 here is CASSLTGGWDTQYF. As DNA, the CDR3 is TGTGCCAGCAGCTTGACAGGGGGCTGGGATACGCAGTATTTT. Variable domain in full (rest from reference TRBV7-9 and TRBJ2-3): DTGVSQNPRHKITKRGQNVTFRCDPISEHNRLYWYRQTLGQGPEFLTYFQNEAQLEKSRLLSDRFSAERPKGSFSTLEIQRTEQGDSAMYLCASSLTGGWDTQYFGPGTRLTVL.

The chain employs TRBV19 and TRBJ2-5; D gene ambiguous. There are 12 residues in the CDR3. The V and J ends lost 6 bases and 0 bases respectively, with 5 bases between them. Germline V gene data show CDR1 as LNHDA and CDR2 as SQIVND (reference sequence). CDR3 sequence (DNA): TGTGCCAGTAGAGGCAACCAAGAGACCCAGTACTTC. Its translation is CASRGNQETQYF.

The V call is TRBV4-1, the J call TRBJ2-7, with D uncertain. Per germline, CDR1 MGHRA and CDR2 YSYEKL. This CDR3 is 14 amino acids long. Trimming pared 2 bases from V and 0 bases from J, leaving 8 bases between. The CDR3 sequence: CASSQIKGSYEQYF. The CDR3 nucleotides read TGCGCCAGCAGCCAAATAAAAGGCTCCTACGAGCAGTACTTC.

The chain uses TRBV25-1 and TRBJ2-5; D not resolved. Germline-derived CDR1 and CDR2 are MGHDK and SYGVNS. Deletions cut 3 bases from V and 0 bases from J, with 11 bases between. CDR3 size: 15 residues. CDR3 sequence: CASSEAELYQETQYF. The CDR3 DNA reads as TGTGCCAGCAGTGAGGCAGAATTGTACCAAGAGACCCAGTACTTC.

The chain employs TRBV9 and TRBJ2-1, with D maybe TRBD1 (6 bases). The CDR3 length is 15 residues. Looked up from germline, CDR1 is SGDLS and CDR2 is YYNGEE. V gave up 0 bases and J gave up 2 bases, with 9 bases separating them. In DNA, the CDR3 is TGTGCCAGCAGCGTAGCCCAGGGGCCCTACAATGAGCAGTTCTTC. Residues: CASSVAQGPYNEQFF.

The genes are TRBV7-2 and TRBJ2-2; D might be TRBD2 (6 bases). CDR3 length: 16 amino acids. CDR1 is SGHTA, CDR2 FQGNSA, per germline. The ends were cut back, 2 bases at V and 2 bases at J, with 12 bases in the middle. CDR3 residues: CASSLSGGANTGELFF. CDR3 bases: TGTGCCAGCAGCTTAAGTGGAGGGGCCAACACCGGGGAGCTGTTTTTT.

The chain couples TRBV7-2 to TRBJ1-6; TRBD1 might be the D (6 bases). V was cut by 2 bases and J by 7 bases, with 18 bases left in between. CDR1 is SGHTA, CDR2 FQGNSA, per germline. The CDR3 has 17 residues. CDR3 coding DNA: TGTGCCAGCAGCTTAACGGGTCGACAGGTTCTAAATTCACCCCTCCACTTT. It yields the protein CASSLTGRQVLNSPLHF.

The chain couples TRBV6-5 to TRBJ2-3; maybe TRBD2 (6 bases). The CDR3 covers 14 residues. V was trimmed by 4 bases and J by 6 bases, leaving 14 bases between them. CDR1 and CDR2 (germline): MNHEY, SVGAGI. The CDR3 reads CASSSGLVLDTQYF. The CDR3 region has the DNA TGTGCCAGCAGTTCGGGACTGGTCTTGGATACGCAGTATTTT.